This entry lists 18 T cell receptor beta chains sequenced from one sample in a study of shared clonotypes between healthy human individuals. Data came from immunoSEQ multiplex PCR; TCRdb stores just in-frame clones and leaves some out. The sample shows 2.3 million or so clones, approximately 93% of them seen only once. The sequenced material came from naive CD4+ T cells from PBMCs. As for subset: CD45RA+ positively selected. The receptor set was obtained from a man aged 18 to 30 in good health. Some clones in this sample may be carry-over from other donors' samples.

The gene calls are TRBV27 and TRBJ1-2; D is uncertain. From germline, CDR1 is MNHEY and CDR2 SMNVEV (reference sequence). This CDR3 is 13 amino acids long. V was shortened by 3 bases and J by 4 bases, with 9 bases between the two germline ends. CDR3 sequence (DNA): TGTGCCAGCAGTTTGGGGTTAAGCTATGGCTACACCTTC. Translation gives CASSLGLSYGYTF.

The chain uses TRBV2 and TRBJ2-1; 13 nucleotides agree with TRBD2. This CDR3 is 18 amino acids long. The V gene's germline CDR1 is SNHLY and CDR2 FYNNEI. V trimming: 2 bases; J trimming: 0 bases; junction bases outside the gene matches: 4. The CDR3 is CASSEPGLAGASYNEQFF. The CDR3 DNA reads as TGTGCCAGCAGTGAACCCGGACTAGCGGGGGCCTCCTACAATGAGCAGTTCTTC.

The chain employs TRBV15 and TRBJ2-7; D is perhaps TRBD1 (6 bases). The length of the CDR3 is 16 residues. Trimming stripped 1 base from V and 6 bases from J, with 19 bases between. Germline CDR1 and CDR2: LNHNV and YYDKDF (reference sequence). DNA for the CDR3: TGTGCCACCAGCAGAGGGGGCAGGGGTGAGTTCGGCGAGCAGTACTTC. Encoded protein: CATSRGGRGEFGEQYF.

Points on this clone: Other DNA sequences in this sample translate to the same CDR3. The V and J genes are TRBV2 and TRBJ2-6; a weak D match, TRBD2 (5 bases). CDR3 length: 14 amino acids. V was pared by 6 bases and J by 1 base, with 7 bases between. The germline V gene has CDR1 SNHLY and CDR2 FYNNEI. In nucleotides, the CDR3 is TGTGCCAGCAGCAGAGGGTCTGGGGCCAACGTCCTGACTTTC. Its protein is CASSRGSGANVLTF.

V gene TRBV5-4 combines with J gene TRBJ1-1, with D perhaps matching TRBD1 (6 bases). This CDR3 comprises 16 residues. The V end lost 0 bases, the J end lost 1 base, and 13 bases lay between the germline ends. Germline V gene data show CDR1 as SGHNT and CDR2 as YYREEE (reference sequence). The CDR3 spells CASSLGAGQTNTEAFF. The CDR3 region has the DNA TGTGCCAGCAGCTTGGGGGCGGGACAAACGAACACTGAAGCTTTCTTT. The full variable domain, its missing parts supplied by reference TRBV5-4 and TRBJ1-1, is ETGVTQSPTHLIKTRGQQVTLRCSSQSGHNTVSWYQQALGQGPQFIFQYYREEENGRGNFPPRFSGLQFPNYSSELNVNALELDDSALYLCASSLGAGQTNTEAFFGQGTRLTVV.

This clone has just one count. The chain employs TRBV21-1 and TRBJ2-2; the table names TRBD2, a call not compared with the DNA. TRBV21-1 is listed as a pseudogene. This CDR3 region has 11 residues. CDR3 amino acids: CASSSTGELFF. The CDR3 coding sequence is TGTGCCAGTTCGTCCACCGGGGAGCTGTTTTTT.

The chain recombines TRBV28 with TRBJ2-1; TRBD2 matches at 7 bases. This CDR3 spans 14 amino acids. V shed 6 bases, J shed 5 bases, and the junction held 7 bases outside the gene matches. The germline V gene has CDR1 MDHEN and CDR2 SYDVKM. The CDR3 is CASRSGTTNNEQFF. CDR3 nucleotide sequence: TGTGCCAGCAGATCCGGGACTACCAACAATGAGCAGTTCTTC.

This chain connects TRBV4-3 to TRBJ2-1, with D tentatively TRBD1 or TRBD2 (5 bases each). V gave up 4 bases and J gave up 4 bases, with 11 bases separating them. There are 14 residues in the CDR3. The germline CDR1 and CDR2 sequences are LGHNA and YSLEER. This CDR3 reads CASSPRDAYNEQFF. CDR3 bases: TGCGCCAGCAGCCCTCGGGACGCTTACAATGAGCAGTTCTTC.

The gene calls are TRBV2 and TRBJ2-7; 7 bases agree with TRBD1. V lost 6 bases and J lost 1; bases outside the gene matches: 6. CDR3 size: 14 residues. The germline gives CDR1 SNHLY, CDR2 FYNNEI. The CDR3 loop is CASRLQGSSYEQYF. The CDR3 DNA sequence: TGTGCCAGCAGACTACAGGGGTCATCCTACGAGCAGTACTTC.

This clone was recorded only once. Other nucleotide sequences in the sample specify the same CDR3. This sequence joins TRBV9 and TRBJ2-7; TRBD2 agrees at 12 bases. J gave up 3 bases and V 0 bases, and 1 base lay outside the gene matches. The CDR3 is 15 amino acids. The germline gives CDR1 SGDLS, CDR2 YYNGEE. As DNA, the CDR3 is TGTGCCAGCAGCGTAGGACTAGCGGGAGACTACGAGCAGTACTTC. Translated, it gives CASSVGLAGDYEQYF. The whole variable domain, filled in from reference TRBV9 and TRBJ2-7, reads DSGVTQTPKHLITATGQRVTLRCSPRSGDLSVYWYQQSLDQGLQFLIQYYNGEERAKGNILERFSAQQFPDLHSELNLSSLELGDSALYFCASSVGLAGDYEQYFGPGTRLTVT.

This rearrangement joins TRBV15 to TRBJ2-7; D might be TRBD1 (7 bases). The germline gives CDR1 LNHNV, CDR2 YYDKDF (reference sequence). Between the trimmed V and J ends, which lost 5 bases and 3 bases, there was a span of 14 bases. The CDR3 has 14 residues. CDR3 DNA sequence: TGTGCCACCAGCGGGGGGACAGAATACTACGAGCAGTACTTC. The encoded protein is CATSGGTEYYEQYF.

This rearrangement joins TRBV9 to TRBJ2-5, with D possibly being TRBD2 (5 bases). The CDR3 spans 15 residues. CDR1 SGDLS and CDR2 YYNGEE come from the germline V gene. V was clipped by 3 bases and J by 2 bases, with 14 bases between them. The chain's CDR3 is CASSAHSAPQETQYF. Here the CDR3 DNA reads TGTGCCAGCAGCGCCCATAGCGCCCCTCAAGAGACCCAGTACTTC.

The chain joins TRBV5-1 to TRBJ2-1; 7 positions match TRBD2. Germline loops: CDR1 SGHRS, CDR2 YFSETQ. After removal of 4 bases from V and 6 bases from J, the junction contained 10 bases not matched to a gene. CDR3 length equals 15 residues. CDR3 sequence (DNA): TGCGCCAGCAGCAGGTGGGAGGGCGAGGGCAATGAGCAGTTCTTC. This sequence encodes CASSRWEGEGNEQFF.

This chain uses TRBV6-1 with TRBJ1-4; 7 bases align to TRBD1. CDR3 size: 13 residues. With V trimmed by 1 base and J by 13 bases, 6 bases remained unmatched. Looked up from germline, CDR1 is MNHNS and CDR2 is SASEGT. The CDR3 loop is CASSEGRQGRLFF. CDR3 DNA: TGTGCCAGCAGTGAAGGGCGACAGGGTCGACTGTTTTTT.

This sequence joins TRBV18 and TRBJ2-3; tentatively, D is TRBD2 (6 bases). The V gene's germline CDR1 is KGHSH and CDR2 LQKENI. The V gene lost 4 bases and the J gene lost 1 base, with 12 bases spanning the gap. The CDR3 has 15 amino acids. The CDR3 DNA reads TGTGCCAGCTCACACTCACAGCGGGGCACAGATACGCAGTATTTT. Its protein is CASSHSQRGTDTQYF.

The CDR3 nucleotides read TGTGCCATTTCGGACAGGGGGTTATATGGCTACACCTTC. Translated, it gives CAISDRGLYGYTF. The chain joins TRBV7-9 to TRBJ1-2; 10 bases agree with TRBD1. This CDR3 has 13 amino acids. Germline lookup yields CDR1 SEHNR and CDR2 FQNEAQ (reference sequence). V lost 10 bases, J lost 5 bases, and 7 bases stayed unmatched.

The chain joins TRBV28 to TRBJ1-2; D is unclear. The V end lost 2 bases, the J end lost 4 bases, and 8 bases lay between the germline ends. The length of the CDR3 is 13 residues. Germline CDR1 reads MDHEN; CDR2 reads SYDVKM. The CDR3 bases are TGTGCCAGCAGTTTAAGGGCGGTCTATGGCTACACCTTC. Translation gives CASSLRAVYGYTF.

This chain joins TRBV27 and TRBJ2-5; 7 positions match TRBD1. The DNA end favors TRBJ2-7, so the J call may be wrong. Germline assignment: CDR1 MNHEY and CDR2 SMNVEV (reference sequence). The CDR3 totals 12 residues. The CDR3 region is CASRDRLYEQYF. In nucleotides, the CDR3 is TGTGCCAGCAGGGACAGGCTCTACGAGCAGTACTTC.